This section outlines one T cell receptor beta chain sequence together with its context. Trimming stripped 6 bases from V and 5 bases from J, with 10 bases between. The germline CDR1 and CDR2 sequences are MDHEN and SYDVKM. The CDR3 is 12 residues long. Data came from immunoSEQ multiplex PCR; TCRdb stores just in-frame clones and leaves some out. Of about 36,000 clones in the sample, roughly three quarters are singletons; the top ten hold roughly 15%. Following autologous stem cell transplantation, relapse occurred in every patient, and exposure to brentuximab vedotin varied. This entry belongs to a study of PD-1 blockade in classical Hodgkin lymphoma.

The sample was peripheral blood mononuclear cells (PBMCs), taken before the second cycle of nivolumab. This clonotype originated in a human donor with classical Hodgkin lymphoma. This chain links TRBV28 with TRBJ1-2; no firm D call. The CDR3 DNA reads as TGTGCCAGCAGCTTTCTCGGGTATGGCTACACCTTC. As protein: CASSFLGYGYTF.